The rows below give T cell receptor beta chains drawn from one sample of a study of T cell responses to AZD1222 COVID-19 vaccine. Generated by immunoSEQ multiplex PCR, the TCRdb table keeps only in-frame clones and is missing some. In the table there are about 150,000 clones, roughly nine tenths of which are singletons. The sample consisted of peripheral blood, taken on day 0 of AZD1222 vaccination. Receptors were obtained from an adult in good health. Each CDR3 is given with its conserved first and last residue. The D gene is left open where the match is weak. The size entry is marked missing in some rows and otherwise reads once, few, many or a size class.

j_call	v_call	clone_size	d_call	cdr3_aa	cdr3_nt
TRBJ2-7	TRBV11-3	-	-	CASSLDGVYEQYF	TGTGCCAGCAGCTTAGACGGGGTCTACGAGCAGTACTTC
TRBJ1-5	TRBV7-2	few	-	CASSSGTRENQPQHF	TGTGCCAGCAGCTCGGGGACACGGGAGAATCAGCCCCAGCATTTT
TRBJ2-7	TRBV4-1	-	-	CASSRTGTSTYEQYF	TGCGCCAGCAGCCGAACCGGGACCTCAACCTACGAGCAGTACTTC
TRBJ2-2	TRBV5-1	-	-	CASSLTGSSDTGELFF	TGCGCCAGCAGCTTGACCGGGAGTTCTGACACCGGGGAGCTGTTTTTT
TRBJ2-5	TRBV7-3	-	-	CASSSGETQYF	TGTGCCAGCAGCTCGGGGGAGACCCAGTACTTC
TRBJ2-3	TRBV7-2	-	-	CASSLESLDPSRTQYF	TGTGCCAGCAGCTTAGAGTCTCTTGATCCTTCGCGTACGCAGTATTTT
TRBJ2-1	TRBV5-1	-	-	CASSPRQGGNNEQFF	TGCGCCAGCAGCCCTAGACAGGGCGGGAACAATGAGCAGTTCTTC
TRBJ1-1	TRBV28	-	-	CASRGSLAGVTEAFF	TGTGCCAGCAGAGGGAGTCTAGCCGGAGTCACTGAAGCTTTCTTT
TRBJ1-3	TRBV9	-	-	CASSSRGDASSGNTIYF	TGTGCCAGCAGCTCCCGAGGGGACGCGAGCTCTGGAAACACCATATATTTT
TRBJ1-1	TRBV19	-	-	CASSIARTPLAFF	TGTGCCAGTAGTATAGCCCGCACCCCTTTAGCTTTCTTT
TRBJ2-7	TRBV5-1	-	-	CASTPVAGNHEQYF	TGCGCCAGCACCCCGGTTGCAGGGAACCACGAGCAGTACTTC